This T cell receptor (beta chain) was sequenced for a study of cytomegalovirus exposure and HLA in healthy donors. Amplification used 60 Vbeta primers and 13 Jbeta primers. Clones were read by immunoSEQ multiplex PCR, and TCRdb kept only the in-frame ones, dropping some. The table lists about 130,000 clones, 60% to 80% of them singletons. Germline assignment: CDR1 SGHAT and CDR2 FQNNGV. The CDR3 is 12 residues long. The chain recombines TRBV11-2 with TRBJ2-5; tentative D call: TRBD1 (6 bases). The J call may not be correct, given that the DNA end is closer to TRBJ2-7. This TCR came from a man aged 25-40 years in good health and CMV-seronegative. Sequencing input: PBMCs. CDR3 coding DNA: TGTGCCAGCAGTCCACAGGGTGACGAGCAGTACTTC. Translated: CASSPQGDEQYF.